This T cell receptor beta chain was identified in a study of radiotherapy plus CTLA-4 blockade in lung cancer. About this clone: Its antigen is not identified.

Assay used: immunoSEQ multiplex PCR; TCRdb lists only in-frame clones, some missing. The table includes around 70,000 clones, roughly four fifths detected once. Findings of the study overall: The authors reported that early blood T cell clone dynamics, with interferon-beta, best predicted response.

The CDR3 is 14 residues long. In germline, CDR1 is KGHSH, CDR2 LQKENI. Trimming took 0 bases from V and 4 from J, leaving 9 bases between them. The V gene is TRBV18, the J gene TRBJ1-1, with D hard to call. The specimen comprised peripheral blood, sampled from a patient treated with radiotherapy plus ipilimumab. The sequence came from a human donor with non-small cell lung cancer whose response to radiotherapy plus ipilimumab could not be evaluated. Some clones in this sample may be carry-over from other donors' samples. The CDR3 DNA reads as TGTGCCAGCTCACCACCCCTCGAGATCACTGAAGCTTTCTTT. Protein product: CASSPPLEITEAFF.